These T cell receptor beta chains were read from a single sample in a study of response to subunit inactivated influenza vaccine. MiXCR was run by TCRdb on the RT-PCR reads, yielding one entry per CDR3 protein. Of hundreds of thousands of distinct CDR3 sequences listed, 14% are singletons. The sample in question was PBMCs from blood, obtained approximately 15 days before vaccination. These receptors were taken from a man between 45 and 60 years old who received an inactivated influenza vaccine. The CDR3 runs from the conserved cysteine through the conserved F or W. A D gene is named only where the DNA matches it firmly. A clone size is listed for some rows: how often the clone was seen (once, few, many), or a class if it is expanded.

CDR3 DNA: TGCGCCAGCAGCCACCTTAGCGGGGGTGGGTACAATGAGCAGTTCTTC; CDR3 protein: CASSHLSGGGYNEQFF; clone size: many; V gene: TRBV4-3; D gene: TRBD2; J gene: TRBJ2-1
CDR3 DNA: TGTGCCAGCTCATATACAGGGGGAAACGAGCAGTACTTC; CDR3 protein: CASSYTGGNEQYF; clone size: -; V gene: TRBV18; D gene: TRBD1; J gene: TRBJ2-7
CDR3 DNA: TGTGCCAGCAGCCAGGCAAGCGGGGGCCCCTACAATGAGCAGTTCTTC; CDR3 protein: CASSQASGGPYNEQFF; clone size: -; V gene: TRBV4-2; D gene: TRBD2; J gene: TRBJ2-1
CDR3 DNA: TGTGCCAGCAGCTTTGGCGTTTCTTCGGGGACCCAGTACTTC; CDR3 protein: CASSFGVSSGTQYF; clone size: many; V gene: TRBV13; D gene: -; J gene: TRBJ2-5
CDR3 DNA: TGCAGTGCTTTACCCCTACAACGGAGGGTTCATGAGACCCAGTACTTC; CDR3 protein: CSALPLQRRVHETQYF; clone size: -; V gene: TRBV20-1; D gene: -; J gene: TRBJ2-5
CDR3 DNA: TGTGCCACCAGCAGAGGAAAGGCCGAGGGACAGTCGTCCGAGCAGTACTTC; CDR3 protein: CATSRGKAEGQSSEQYF; clone size: few; V gene: TRBV15; D gene: TRBD1; J gene: TRBJ2-7
CDR3 DNA: TGTGCCAGCAGTTACTCACCTAGCGGGACCTACGAGCAGTACTTC; CDR3 protein: CASSYSPSGTYEQYF; clone size: -; V gene: TRBV6-5; D gene: TRBD2; J gene: TRBJ2-7
CDR3 DNA: TGTGCCAGCAGTTTTAGTTCTTCTGGAAACACCATATATTTT; CDR3 protein: CASSFSSSGNTIYF; clone size: many; V gene: TRBV12-3/TRBV12-4; D gene: -; J gene: TRBJ1-3
CDR3 DNA: TGCAGCGTTGCGGTAGGGGGCGCAAATCAGCCCCAGCATTTT; CDR3 protein: CSVAVGGANQPQHF; clone size: few; V gene: TRBV29-1; D gene: TRBD1; J gene: TRBJ1-5
CDR3 DNA: TGTGCCAGCAGCCATACTAGCGGGGGCTACGAGCAGTACTTC; CDR3 protein: CASSHTSGGYEQYF; clone size: -; V gene: TRBV7-9; D gene: TRBD2; J gene: TRBJ2-7
CDR3 DNA: TGTGCCAGCAGTTGGAATAGCGCCACAGATACGCAGTATTTT; CDR3 protein: CASSWNSATDTQYF; clone size: many; V gene: TRBV12-3/TRBV12-4; D gene: -; J gene: TRBJ2-3
CDR3 DNA: TGTGCCAGCAGCCGAAGGGGGGCGGGAGGCGGGAATGAGCAGTTCTTC; CDR3 protein: CASSRRGAGGGNEQFF; clone size: -; V gene: TRBV7-8; D gene: TRBD2; J gene: TRBJ2-1
CDR3 DNA: TGTGCCAGCAGCCACCTTACAGGGGCGGGAGAGCAGTACTTC; CDR3 protein: CASSHLTGAGEQYF; clone size: few; V gene: TRBV3-1; D gene: -; J gene: TRBJ2-7
CDR3 DNA: TGCAGCTCCCTGGGAGGGACCACCGGGGAGCTGTTTTTT; CDR3 protein: CSSLGGTTGELFF; clone size: -; V gene: TRBV29-1; D gene: TRBD2; J gene: TRBJ2-2
CDR3 DNA: TGTGCCACCAGCAGACCCGGGAGGCGGAATCCCTACGAGCAGTACTTC; CDR3 protein: CATSRPGRRNPYEQYF; clone size: -; V gene: TRBV15; D gene: TRBD2; J gene: TRBJ2-7
CDR3 DNA: TGTGCCAGCAGTGGGGTGGGGGGGAGCAATGAGCAGTTCTTC; CDR3 protein: CASSGVGGSNEQFF; clone size: -; V gene: TRBV2; D gene: TRBD2; J gene: TRBJ2-1
CDR3 DNA: TGTGCCAGCAGTCCCACCCTTGGGCGGGTTGCGTACTTC; CDR3 protein: CASSPTLGRVAYF; clone size: few; V gene: TRBV28; D gene: -; J gene: TRBJ2-7
CDR3 DNA: TGTGCCAGCAGTTACTCGATGGGACAGAATCAGCCCCAGCATTTT; CDR3 protein: CASSYSMGQNQPQHF; clone size: -; V gene: TRBV6-5; D gene: TRBD1; J gene: TRBJ1-5
CDR3 DNA: TGCACTGCAAAATCTGGGGACACTGAAGCTTTCTTT; CDR3 protein: CTAKSGDTEAFF; clone size: few; V gene: TRBV20-1; D gene: -; J gene: TRBJ1-1
CDR3 DNA: TGTGCCAGCAGTCAAACAGTTTCGCTCCCCGGGGAGCTGTTTTTT; CDR3 protein: CASSQTVSLPGELFF; clone size: many; V gene: TRBV6-2/TRBV6-3; D gene: -; J gene: TRBJ2-2
CDR3 DNA: TGTGCCAGCAGCTCCGTTGTTTACAATGAGCAGTTCTTC; CDR3 protein: CASSSVVYNEQFF; clone size: few; V gene: TRBV7-2; D gene: -; J gene: TRBJ2-1
CDR3 DNA: TGCGCCAGCAGCCAAGGGTTCGGGACTAGCGGGATTAATGAGCAGTTCTTC; CDR3 protein: CASSQGFGTSGINEQFF; clone size: -; V gene: TRBV4-3; D gene: TRBD2; J gene: TRBJ2-1
CDR3 DNA: TGTGCCAGCAGCCCCTGGTCCTCAAAACAGGGAACGTATAATTCACCCCTCCACTTT; CDR3 protein: CASSPWSSKQGTYNSPLHF; clone size: few; V gene: TRBV9; D gene: -; J gene: TRBJ1-6
CDR3 DNA: TGTGCCAGCCCCGGGACAGGGACTAGCGGGGGAGACAATGAGCAGTTCTTC; CDR3 protein: CASPGTGTSGGDNEQFF; clone size: -; V gene: TRBV7-9; D gene: TRBD2; J gene: TRBJ2-1
CDR3 DNA: TGCAGTGCTAGAGAGACAGGTAATCAGCCCCAGCATTTT; CDR3 protein: CSARETGNQPQHF; clone size: few; V gene: TRBV20-1; D gene: -; J gene: TRBJ1-5
CDR3 DNA: TGCAGTGCTAGGTTACTCGGGGGCGAGCAGTACTTC; CDR3 protein: CSARLLGGEQYF; clone size: few; V gene: TRBV20-1; D gene: -; J gene: TRBJ2-7